This TCR beta chain was documented in a study of early T cells in non-severe SARS-CoV-2 infection. Across the study: Bulk RNA isolated from unsorted whole blood underwent sequencing; chains were not paired. Overall study findings and caveats: A preference for anti-spike CD8 responses marked VDJdb matching, which missed private and CD4 specificities.

Of note for this clonotype: The antigen is unknown.

The CDR3 totals 15 residues. The V end lost 4 bases, the J end lost 2 bases, and 12 bases lay between the germline ends. The germline gives CDR1 SGHTA, CDR2 FQGNSA. The library protocol tagged individual cDNA molecules with unique molecular identifiers. TCRdb ran MiXCR on the 5' RACE reads and lists one entry per CDR3 protein. The sample has more than 45,000 distinct CDR3 sequences, roughly 12% seen once. The TCR was taken from an adult who was a healthcare worker with PCR-confirmed SARS-CoV-2 infection or an uninfected control (not recorded which). The chain has TRBV7-2 and TRBJ1-5, with D possibly being TRBD1 (6 bases). Sequencing used whole blood. Written as DNA, the CDR3 is TGTGCCAGCAGCTCGAGGGAGGGGGGCAATCAGCCCCAGCATTTT. It yields the protein CASSSREGGNQPQHF.